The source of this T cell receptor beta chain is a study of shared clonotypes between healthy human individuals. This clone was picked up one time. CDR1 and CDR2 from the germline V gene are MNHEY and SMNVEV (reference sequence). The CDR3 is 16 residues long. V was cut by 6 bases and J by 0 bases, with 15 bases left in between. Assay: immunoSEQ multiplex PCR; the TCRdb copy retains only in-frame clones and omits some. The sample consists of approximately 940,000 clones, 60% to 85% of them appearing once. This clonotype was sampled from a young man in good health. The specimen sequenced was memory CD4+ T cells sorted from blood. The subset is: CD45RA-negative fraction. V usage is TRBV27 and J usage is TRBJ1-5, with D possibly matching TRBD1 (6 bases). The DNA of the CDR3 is TGTGCCAGCAGATCCGGGGGGCTTTATAGCAATCAGCCCCAGCATTTT. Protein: CASRSGGLYSNQPQHF.